What follows are 6 T cell receptor beta chains derived from one specimen sequenced in a study of OX40 agonist ivuxolimab in advanced cancers. Assay: immunoSEQ multiplex PCR; the TCRdb copy retains only in-frame clones and omits some. The repertoire holds 10,000 or so clones, with about three quarters as singletons. The input for sequencing was CD4+ or CD8+ T cells sorted from blood, taken in a trial of the OX40 agonist ivuxolimab. Receptors were obtained from an adult with an advanced solid tumor such as melanoma, head and neck, liver or kidney cancer.

The rearrangement links TRBV5-4 to TRBJ2-2, with no clear D. This CDR3 contains 13 residues. The germline gives CDR1 SGHNT, CDR2 YYREEE (reference sequence). V dropped 2 bases and J dropped 3 bases, with 5 bases sitting between them. CDR3 residues: CASSFSDTGELFF. The CDR3 nucleotides read TGTGCCAGCAGCTTTTCTGACACCGGGGAGCTGTTTTTT.

The chain joins TRBV5-1 to TRBJ1-2; D call uncertain. The CDR3 totals 14 residues. V was pared by 6 bases and J by 2 bases, with 14 bases between. The germline gives CDR1 SGHRS, CDR2 YFSETQ. The CDR3 is CASKVGFSNYGYTF. In DNA, the CDR3 is TGCGCCAGCAAGGTCGGGTTCTCCAACTATGGCTACACCTTC.

The gene calls are TRBV29-1 and TRBJ1-1; 7 bases fit TRBD1. CDR1 SQVTM and CDR2 ANQGSEA come from the germline V gene. Trimming at V came to 6 bases and at J to 0 bases, leaving 4 bases not matched to a gene. This CDR3 region has 13 residues. CDR3 bases: TGCAGCGTCGGTGACAGGGTGAACACTGAAGCTTTCTTT. This codes for CSVGDRVNTEAFF.

As concerns this clone: The junction differs from germline at one of its ends, possibly a read error. The chain links TRBV7-7 to TRBJ2-7; D gene unclear. CDR1 is SSHAT and CDR2 is FNYEAQ in the germline V gene (reference sequence). The CDR3 sequence is 13 residues long. The CDR3 spells CASSLDLVGEQYF. The DNA of the CDR3 is TGTGCTAGCAGCTTAGATCTTGTGGGCGAGCAGTACTTC.

The genes are TRBV29-1 and TRBJ2-3; TRBD1 aligns across 10 bases. Trimming removed 1 base from V and 2 bases from J; junction bases left unmatched: 9. The germline CDR1 and CDR2 sequences are SQVTM and ANQGSEA. This CDR3 contains 17 residues. In nucleotides, the CDR3 is TGCAGCGTTGAAGTGAGCGGGACAGGGGACTCCACAGATACGCAGTATTTT. Its protein product is CSVEVSGTGDSTDTQYF.

This CDR3 is CASSPPSGTDTQYF. The CDR3 DNA reads TGTGCCAGCAGCCCCCCCTCAGGCACAGATACGCAGTATTTT. The V and J genes are TRBV9 and TRBJ2-3; D call uncertain. Trimming took off 4 bases at V and 1 base at J, with 10 bases between the two ends. The CDR3 loop spans 14 amino acids. The germline V gene has CDR1 SGDLS and CDR2 YYNGEE.